These 3 T cell receptor beta chains were sequenced from one sample in a study of T cells after yellow fever vaccination. TCRdb redid the calling of the 5' RACE reads with MiXCR, one entry per CDR3 protein. The table includes approximately 130,000 distinct CDR3 sequences, around 15% detected once. The sample in question was CD8+ T cells sorted from PBMCs, obtained 5 days after the yellow fever booster vaccination. Source of these receptors: a man aged 18 to 30 who received the YFV17D yellow fever vaccine.

J is TRBJ2-2 and V is TRBV11-2; TRBD1 matches 9 bases. CDR1 and CDR2 from the germline V gene are SGHAT and FQNNGV. The trim removed 4 bases at V and 7 bases at J, leaving 10 bases unmatched. CDR3 length: 16 residues. This chain's CDR3 is CASSSLLQGAGGELFF. CDR3 DNA: TGTGCCAGCAGCTCACTCCTACAGGGGGCTGGCGGGGAGCTGTTTTTT.

This clonotype was counted a few times. The rearrangement uses TRBV19 and TRBJ2-2; D call uncertain. V was cut by 5 bases and J by 4 bases, with 8 bases left in between. Germline CDR1 reads LNHDA; CDR2 reads SQIVND (reference sequence). The CDR3 extends over 13 amino acids. CDR3 residues: CASSWTGTGELFF. CDR3 coding DNA: TGTGCCAGTAGTTGGACGGGCACCGGGGAGCTGTTTTTT.

The J gene is TRBJ1-4, the V gene TRBV6-5; D unresolved. V shed 6 bases and J shed 8 bases, with 10 bases lying between them. The CDR3 has 12 amino acids. Germline CDR1 reads MNHEY; CDR2 reads SVGAGI. CDR3 amino acids: CASSEGSEKLFF. In DNA, the CDR3 is TGTGCCAGCAGCGAAGGGTCAGAAAAACTGTTTTTT.